This T cell receptor (beta chain) comes out of a study of T cell changes during pregnancy in multiple sclerosis. CDR1 LNHDA and CDR2 SQIVND come from the germline V gene (reference sequence). The CDR3 runs 15 residues. J lost 5 bases, V lost 7 bases, and 8 bases had no gene match. Produced via immunoSEQ multiplex PCR; TCRdb's table is partial and in-frame only. Of about 89,000 clones detected, about 93% appear once; the ten largest clones hold under 0.85%. This clone showed up just once. The input for sequencing was peripheral blood, taken in the third trimester of pregnancy. The chain links TRBV19 to TRBJ2-1; TRBD2 aligns across 10 bases. The source of this sequence is a female donor with multiple sclerosis, enrolled in a pregnancy study. The CDR3 sequence is CASTHRTSGNNEQFF. CDR3 sequence (DNA): TGTGCCAGTACCCATCGGACTAGCGGAAACAATGAGCAGTTCTTC.